Listed below are T cell receptor beta chains from one sample, sequenced in a study of blood T cell repertoires in COVID-19. The method was immunoSEQ multiplex PCR; TCRdb's version includes in-frame clones alone and lacks a portion of them. The sample shows 50,000 to 75,000 clones, 65% to 80% of them seen only once. Sequences were obtained from peripheral blood. The receptors were sampled from a human donor in a cohort sampled during active COVID-19. Each CDR3 is given with its conserved first and last residue. The order of the fields is V gene, D gene, J gene, clone size, CDR3 protein, CDR3 DNA. D genes are given only for firm matches. The listing skips clone size in some rows; elsewhere it reads once, few, many or a size class.

v_gene: TRBV5-1
d_gene: TRBD2
j_gene: TRBJ2-3
abundance: -
CDR3aa: CASSLGGGAFGVTDTQYF
CDR3nt: TGCGCCAGCAGCTTGGGCGGGGGGGCCTTCGGTGTGACAGATACGCAGTATTTT

v_gene: TRBV19
d_gene: -
j_gene: TRBJ2-2
abundance: -
CDR3aa: CASSPSVRANTGELFF
CDR3nt: TGTGCCAGTAGTCCCTCCGTGCGGGCTAACACCGGGGAGCTGTTTTTT

v_gene: TRBV28
d_gene: -
j_gene: TRBJ1-1
abundance: few
CDR3aa: CASSLRSMNTEAFF
CDR3nt: TGTGCCAGCAGTTTACGAAGCATGAACACTGAAGCTTTCTTT

v_gene: TRBV18
d_gene: TRBD1
j_gene: TRBJ1-2
abundance: -
CDR3aa: CASSPGTGVGYTF
CDR3nt: TGTGCCAGCTCACCCGGGACAGGGGTCGGCTACACCTTC

v_gene: TRBV6-4
d_gene: TRBD1
j_gene: TRBJ1-2
abundance: few
CDR3aa: CASRQGTGVDGYGYTF
CDR3nt: TGTGCCAGCAGACAAGGGACAGGGGTCGACGGCTATGGCTACACCTTC

v_gene: TRBV18
d_gene: TRBD1
j_gene: TRBJ2-7
abundance: -
CDR3aa: CASSDRRLDEQYF
CDR3nt: TGTGCCAGCTCGGACAGGCGGTTGGACGAGCAGTACTTC

v_gene: TRBV4-1
d_gene: -
j_gene: TRBJ2-2
abundance: -
CDR3aa: CASSFGQFSNTGELFF
CDR3nt: TGCGCCAGCAGCTTCGGACAGTTCTCGAACACCGGGGAGCTGTTTTTT

v_gene: TRBV28
d_gene: -
j_gene: TRBJ2-3
abundance: -
CDR3aa: CASSQSTDTQYF
CDR3nt: TGTGCCAGCAGTCAGAGCACAGATACGCAGTATTTT

v_gene: TRBV29-1
d_gene: -
j_gene: TRBJ1-1
abundance: -
CDR3aa: CSEHGHLEAFF
CDR3nt: TGCAGCGAACATGGACACCTAGAAGCTTTCTTT

v_gene: TRBV2
d_gene: TRBD1
j_gene: TRBJ1-2
abundance: -
CDR3aa: CASRGPTGGGDGYTF
CDR3nt: TGTGCCAGCAGGGGTCCGACAGGGGGCGGAGATGGCTACACCTTC

v_gene: TRBV6-5
d_gene: -
j_gene: TRBJ2-1
abundance: -
CDR3aa: CASSYRGGTAPEQFF
CDR3nt: TGTGCCAGCAGTTACCGCGGGGGGACAGCGCCTGAGCAGTTCTTC

v_gene: TRBV9
d_gene: TRBD1
j_gene: TRBJ1-1
abundance: few
CDR3aa: CASSVAAQGTEAFF
CDR3nt: TGTGCCAGCAGCGTCGCCGCACAGGGGACTGAAGCTTTCTTT

v_gene: TRBV6-5
d_gene: -
j_gene: TRBJ1-3
abundance: -
CDR3aa: CASTSDRSSGNTIYF
CDR3nt: TGTGCCAGCACCTCAGACAGGTCCTCTGGAAACACCATATATTTT

v_gene: TRBV4-1
d_gene: TRBD1
j_gene: TRBJ1-2
abundance: -
CDR3aa: CASSHRQGGGGYTF
CDR3nt: TGCGCCAGCAGCCACAGACAGGGTGGTGGCGGCTACACCTTC

v_gene: TRBV19
d_gene: TRBD2
j_gene: TRBJ2-1
abundance: -
CDR3aa: CASSWRAGGNNEQFF
CDR3nt: TGTGCCAGTAGTTGGCGAGCGGGGGGGAACAATGAGCAGTTCTTC

v_gene: TRBV10-1
d_gene: -
j_gene: TRBJ2-4
abundance: once
CDR3aa: CASKWEVFGDIQYF
CDR3nt: TGCGCCAGCAAGTGGGAGGTCTTTGGGGACATTCAGTACTTC

v_gene: TRBV28
d_gene: TRBD1
j_gene: TRBJ1-5
abundance: few
CDR3aa: CASSLASRGPGYSNQPQHF
CDR3nt: TGTGCCAGCAGCTTGGCCTCTAGGGGGCCAGGATATAGCAATCAGCCCCAGCATTTT

v_gene: TRBV15
d_gene: TRBD2
j_gene: TRBJ2-3
abundance: -
CDR3aa: CATSRIAGSSTDTQYF
CDR3nt: TGTGCCACCAGCAGGATAGCGGGGTCTAGCACAGATACGCAGTATTTT

v_gene: TRBV27
d_gene: TRBD2
j_gene: TRBJ2-3
abundance: once
CDR3aa: CASSFRGTSGGRDTQYF
CDR3nt: TGTGCCAGCAGTTTCCGTGGCACTAGCGGGGGGCGAGATACGCAGTATTTT

v_gene: TRBV2
d_gene: -
j_gene: TRBJ2-7
abundance: -
CDR3aa: CASKSGTSGSEQYF
CDR3nt: TGTGCCAGCAAATCCGGGACTTCGGGGTCCGAGCAGTACTTC

v_gene: TRBV5-1
d_gene: -
j_gene: TRBJ2-5
abundance: -
CDR3aa: CASSSGAGQETQYF
CDR3nt: TGCGCCAGCAGCTCTGGTGCGGGTCAAGAGACCCAGTACTTC

v_gene: TRBV7-3
d_gene: -
j_gene: TRBJ2-2
abundance: -
CDR3aa: CASSLTRITGELFF
CDR3nt: TGTGCCAGCAGCTTAACGAGGATAACCGGGGAGCTGTTTTTT

v_gene: TRBV11-2
d_gene: TRBD1
j_gene: TRBJ1-3
abundance: -
CDR3aa: CASSPGTGAGNTIYF
CDR3nt: TGTGCCAGCAGCCCGGGGACAGGGGCTGGAAACACCATATATTTT

v_gene: TRBV5-5
d_gene: TRBD1
j_gene: TRBJ1-5
abundance: -
CDR3aa: CASSLTPGQGNQPQHF
CDR3nt: TGTGCCAGCAGCTTGACTCCGGGACAGGGGAATCAGCCCCAGCATTTT

v_gene: TRBV3-1/TRBV3-2
d_gene: TRBD2
j_gene: TRBJ2-3
abundance: -
CDR3aa: CASSQEGRLAGVTDTQYF
CDR3nt: TGTGCCAGCAGCCAAGAGGGGAGACTAGCGGGGGTGACAGATACGCAGTATTTT

v_gene: TRBV5-1
d_gene: TRBD1
j_gene: TRBJ2-3
abundance: -
CDR3aa: CASSEGQGSTDTQYF
CDR3nt: TGCGCCAGCAGCGAGGGACAGGGCAGCACAGATACGCAGTATTTT

v_gene: TRBV13
d_gene: -
j_gene: TRBJ2-2
abundance: -
CDR3aa: CASSSLDRVEGLSTGELFF
CDR3nt: TGTGCCAGCAGCAGTTTGGACCGGGTCGAAGGACTTAGCACCGGGGAGCTGTTTTTT

v_gene: TRBV2
d_gene: -
j_gene: TRBJ2-5
abundance: -
CDR3aa: CASSVKGDFETQYF
CDR3nt: TGTGCCAGCAGTGTTAAGGGGGATTTCGAGACCCAGTACTTC

v_gene: TRBV19
d_gene: TRBD1
j_gene: TRBJ2-7
abundance: once
CDR3aa: CASSVAGQGYEQYF
CDR3nt: TGTGCCAGTAGTGTCGCGGGACAGGGCTACGAGCAGTACTTC

v_gene: TRBV12-3/TRBV12-4
d_gene: -
j_gene: TRBJ1-5
abundance: -
CDR3aa: CASSLGGEQPQHF
CDR3nt: TGTGCCAGCAGTTTAGGGGGCGAGCAGCCCCAGCATTTT

v_gene: TRBV2
d_gene: -
j_gene: TRBJ2-2
abundance: -
CDR3aa: CASIEGAGELFF
CDR3nt: TGTGCCAGCATAGAGGGCGCCGGGGAGCTGTTTTTT

v_gene: TRBV2
d_gene: TRBD2
j_gene: TRBJ2-3
abundance: -
CDR3aa: CASSGGTSGADTQYF
CDR3nt: TGTGCCAGCAGCGGGGGGACTAGCGGGGCAGATACGCAGTATTTT

v_gene: TRBV5-6
d_gene: -
j_gene: TRBJ2-5
abundance: -
CDR3aa: CASSLRGETQYF
CDR3nt: TGTGCCAGCAGCTTGCGGGGGGAGACCCAGTACTTC

v_gene: TRBV24-1
d_gene: TRBD2
j_gene: TRBJ2-1
abundance: large
CDR3aa: CATGEGRTDNEQFF
CDR3nt: TGTGCCACCGGGGAGGGCAGAACAGACAATGAGCAGTTCTTC

v_gene: TRBV4-1
d_gene: TRBD2
j_gene: TRBJ2-5
abundance: -
CDR3aa: CASSLQGRGEETQYF
CDR3nt: TGCGCCAGCAGCCTTCAAGGCCGGGGGGAAGAGACCCAGTACTTC

v_gene: TRBV14
d_gene: -
j_gene: TRBJ2-7
abundance: few
CDR3aa: CASSWKRDEQYF
CDR3nt: TGTGCCAGCAGTTGGAAGCGCGACGAGCAGTACTTC

v_gene: TRBV7-5
d_gene: -
j_gene: TRBJ2-1
abundance: -
CDR3aa: CARSLVVCEQFF
CDR3nt: TGTGCCAGAAGCTTAGTAGTTTGTGAGCAGTTCTTC

v_gene: TRBV7-2
d_gene: TRBD2
j_gene: TRBJ2-2
abundance: -
CDR3aa: CASSFTGGAVGELFF
CDR3nt: TGTGCCAGCAGCTTTACGGGGGGGGCCGTCGGGGAGCTGTTTTTT

v_gene: TRBV11-2
d_gene: -
j_gene: TRBJ2-4
abundance: -
CDR3aa: CASSPHDRDPAGSKNIQYF
CDR3nt: TGTGCCAGCAGCCCCCACGACCGGGACCCCGCGGGGTCCAAAAACATTCAGTACTTC

v_gene: TRBV6-2/TRBV6-3
d_gene: TRBD1
j_gene: TRBJ2-5
abundance: few
CDR3aa: CASSGGQAHEETQYF
CDR3nt: TGTGCCAGCAGCGGGGGACAGGCCCACGAGGAGACCCAGTACTTC

v_gene: TRBV6-1
d_gene: -
j_gene: TRBJ1-2
abundance: few
CDR3aa: CASSEASWGGRIYGYTF
CDR3nt: TGTGCCAGCAGTGAAGCCTCCTGGGGGGGCAGGATATATGGCTACACCTTC

v_gene: TRBV4-3
d_gene: TRBD1
j_gene: TRBJ2-7
abundance: -
CDR3aa: CASRNRGSYEQYF
CDR3nt: TGCGCCAGCAGAAACAGGGGCTCCTACGAGCAGTACTTC

v_gene: TRBV19
d_gene: TRBD1
j_gene: TRBJ2-3
abundance: few
CDR3aa: CASSSMGRGLMADTQYF
CDR3nt: TGTGCCAGTAGTTCAATGGGCAGGGGGCTTATGGCAGATACGCAGTATTTT

v_gene: TRBV19
d_gene: -
j_gene: TRBJ1-2
abundance: -
CDR3aa: CASSIATGPYGYTF
CDR3nt: TGTGCCAGTAGTATAGCCACAGGGCCCTATGGCTACACCTTC

v_gene: TRBV15
d_gene: TRBD1
j_gene: TRBJ1-1
abundance: -
CDR3aa: CATSRQTTGHTEAFF
CDR3nt: TGTGCCACCAGCAGACAAACGACAGGGCACACTGAAGCTTTCTTT

v_gene: TRBV10-3
d_gene: -
j_gene: TRBJ1-4
abundance: -
CDR3aa: CAISEQGPNEKLFF
CDR3nt: TGTGCCATCTCCGAGCAGGGGCCTAATGAAAAACTGTTTTTT

v_gene: TRBV30
d_gene: -
j_gene: TRBJ2-7
abundance: -
CDR3aa: CAWSRRTGQRDEQYF
CDR3nt: TGTGCCTGGAGTAGGAGGACCGGGCAAAGGGACGAGCAGTACTTC

v_gene: TRBV5-1
d_gene: TRBD1
j_gene: TRBJ2-5
abundance: -
CDR3aa: CASSLDRGGETQYF
CDR3nt: TGCGCCAGCAGCCTGGACAGGGGCGGGGAGACCCAGTACTTC

v_gene: TRBV4-3
d_gene: -
j_gene: TRBJ1-2
abundance: once
CDR3aa: CASSHVGGYTF
CDR3nt: TGCGCCAGCAGCCATGTTGGCGGCTACACCTTC

v_gene: TRBV7-9
d_gene: TRBD2
j_gene: TRBJ2-3
abundance: once
CDR3aa: CASSLGTSLFDTQYF
CDR3nt: TGTGCCAGCAGCTTGGGGACTAGCTTATTCGATACGCAGTATTTT

v_gene: TRBV11-2
d_gene: -
j_gene: TRBJ1-6
abundance: -
CDR3aa: CASSLRENNSPLHF
CDR3nt: TGTGCCAGCAGCTTACGGGAGAATAATTCACCCCTCCACTTT

v_gene: TRBV28
d_gene: -
j_gene: TRBJ1-5
abundance: few
CDR3aa: CASSLQGVGNQPQHF
CDR3nt: TGTGCCAGCAGTCTTCAGGGTGTAGGCAATCAGCCCCAGCATTTT

v_gene: TRBV10-3
d_gene: TRBD2
j_gene: TRBJ2-1
abundance: -
CDR3aa: CAISPQTSGGYNEQFF
CDR3nt: TGTGCCATCAGTCCGCAGACTAGCGGGGGGTACAATGAGCAGTTCTTC

v_gene: TRBV6-5
d_gene: -
j_gene: TRBJ1-1
abundance: -
CDR3aa: CASSDDRHGAFF
CDR3nt: TGTGCCAGCAGCGACGACAGACATGGAGCTTTCTTT

v_gene: TRBV20-1
d_gene: -
j_gene: TRBJ2-1
abundance: few
CDR3aa: CSASSVGRVYNEQFF
CDR3nt: TGCAGTGCTAGTTCGGTGGGGCGAGTCTACAATGAGCAGTTCTTC

v_gene: TRBV30
d_gene: TRBD1
j_gene: TRBJ1-3
abundance: -
CDR3aa: CAWIGKGASSGNTIYF
CDR3nt: TGTGCCTGGATTGGTAAGGGGGCGAGCTCTGGAAACACCATATATTTT

v_gene: TRBV19
d_gene: TRBD1
j_gene: TRBJ1-2
abundance: once
CDR3aa: CASSIDPRTGGGVYGYTF
CDR3nt: TGTGCCAGTAGTATTGACCCCAGGACAGGGGGCGGAGTGTATGGCTACACCTTC

v_gene: TRBV30
d_gene: -
j_gene: TRBJ1-5
abundance: -
CDR3aa: CAWSVGGTQPQHF
CDR3nt: TGTGCCTGGAGTGTTGGGGGGACTCAGCCCCAGCATTTT

v_gene: TRBV29-1
d_gene: TRBD1
j_gene: TRBJ2-7
abundance: -
CDR3aa: CSVGTGVDEQYF
CDR3nt: TGCAGCGTCGGGACAGGGGTCGACGAGCAGTACTTC